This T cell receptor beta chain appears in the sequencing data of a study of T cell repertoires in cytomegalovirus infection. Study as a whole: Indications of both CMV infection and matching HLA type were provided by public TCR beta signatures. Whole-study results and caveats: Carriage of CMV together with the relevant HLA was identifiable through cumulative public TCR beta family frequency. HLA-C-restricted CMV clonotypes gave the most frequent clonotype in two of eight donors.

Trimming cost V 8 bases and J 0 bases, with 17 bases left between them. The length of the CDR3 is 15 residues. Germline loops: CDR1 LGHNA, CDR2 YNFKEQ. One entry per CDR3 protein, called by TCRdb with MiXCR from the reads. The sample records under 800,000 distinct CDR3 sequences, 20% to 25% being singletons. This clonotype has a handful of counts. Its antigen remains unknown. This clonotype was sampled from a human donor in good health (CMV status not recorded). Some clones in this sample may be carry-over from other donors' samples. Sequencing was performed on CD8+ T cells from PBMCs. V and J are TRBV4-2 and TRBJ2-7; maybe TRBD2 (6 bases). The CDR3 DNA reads TGTGCCAGCCGCCCAAATGCGGGGAGCTCCTACGAGCAGTACTTC. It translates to CASRPNAGSSYEQYF.